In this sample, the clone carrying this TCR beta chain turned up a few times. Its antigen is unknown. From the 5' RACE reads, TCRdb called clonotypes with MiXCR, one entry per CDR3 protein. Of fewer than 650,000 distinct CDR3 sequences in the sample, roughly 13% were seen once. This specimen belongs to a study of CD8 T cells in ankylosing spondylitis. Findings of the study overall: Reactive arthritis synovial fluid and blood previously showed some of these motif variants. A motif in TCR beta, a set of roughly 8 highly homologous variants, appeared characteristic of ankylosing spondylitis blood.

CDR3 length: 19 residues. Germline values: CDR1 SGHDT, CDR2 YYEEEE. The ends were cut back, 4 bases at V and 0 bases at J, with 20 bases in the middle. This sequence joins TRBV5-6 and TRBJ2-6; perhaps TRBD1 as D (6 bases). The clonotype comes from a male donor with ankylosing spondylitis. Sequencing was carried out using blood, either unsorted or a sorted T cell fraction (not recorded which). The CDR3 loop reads CASSPSGSGVPSGANVLTF. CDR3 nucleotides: TGTGCCAGCAGCCCGTCAGGGTCAGGGGTACCCTCTGGGGCCAACGTCCTGACTTTC.